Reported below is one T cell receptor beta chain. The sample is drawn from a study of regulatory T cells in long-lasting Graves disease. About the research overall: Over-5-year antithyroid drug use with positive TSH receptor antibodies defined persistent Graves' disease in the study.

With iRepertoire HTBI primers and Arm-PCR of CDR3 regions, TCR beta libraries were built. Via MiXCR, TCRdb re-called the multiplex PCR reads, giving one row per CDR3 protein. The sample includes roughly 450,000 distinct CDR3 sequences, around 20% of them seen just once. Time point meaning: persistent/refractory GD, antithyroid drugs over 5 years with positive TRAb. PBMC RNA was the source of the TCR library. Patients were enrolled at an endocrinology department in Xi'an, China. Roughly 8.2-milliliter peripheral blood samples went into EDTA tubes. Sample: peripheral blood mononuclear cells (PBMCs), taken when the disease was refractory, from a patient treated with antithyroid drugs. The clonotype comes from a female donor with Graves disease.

CDR3 region: CASSEENIWDLSNQPQHF. CDR3 nucleotides: TGTGCCAGCAGTGAAGAGAACATATGGGACTTAAGCAATCAGCCCCAGCATTTT. This chain connects TRBV6-2 or TRBV6-3 to TRBJ1-5, with D possibly being TRBD1 (5 bases). Germline V CDR1 and CDR2: MNHEY, SVGEGT. The CDR3 consists of 18 residues. Trimming stripped 5 bases from V and 1 base from J, with 21 bases between.